This TCR beta chain was sequenced in a study of T-cell reconstitution after alpha-beta-depleted transplantation in children listed by TCRdb under 2016. With respect to the entire study: Using TCR repertoire profiling, the study followed T-cell immune reconstitution in a quantitative way in children after TCRalphabeta/CD19-depleted allogeneic hematopoietic cell transplantation. What the authors observed across the whole study: The apparently early recovery of alphabetaT-cell counts about two months after transplant reportedly depended on only several hundred rapidly expanded clones that came from non-depleted graft cells. Over the following months the frequencies of hyperexpanded clones went down, and after one year T-cell counts and TCRbeta diversity were mostly credited to newly produced T cells. In some patients, the high TCRbeta diversity seen at day 60 was put down to recipient T cells and intrathymic progenitors that had survived conditioning.

Per the germline V gene, MDHEN is the CDR1 and SYDVKM is the CDR2. The CDR3, from cysteine to phenylalanine, totals 13 residues. The only DNA kept is the CDR3, 39 bases in frame from the first base. V sheds 6 bases and J sheds 10 bases, leaving 13 bases between their ends. The treatment or condition tag for this specimen amounts to: allogeneic hematopoietic cell transplantation with graft depleted of TCRalphabeta T cells and CD19 B cells. The transplant recipients were children given TCRalphabeta/CD19-depleted allogeneic hematopoietic cell grafts. Receptor amplification or capture employed PCR. TCRdb shows the sequencer as Illumina HiSeq 2500. To normalize quantification of the TCRbeta repertoire, the TCR libraries were built with molecular barcoding that relied on unique molecular identifiers. The public reads were quality trimmed at Q25 with fastp and then assembled into clones with MiXCR by TCRdb, keeping productive beta chains. Here each entry gathers all rows of one CDR3 protein and keeps the most common genes and DNA. The sample table holds roughly 300,000 distinct CDR3 sequences, of which 9.5% to 13% were seen once. The leading ten clones occupy about a quarter of the sample.

This clonotype was counted at least ten times. Its antigen is unknown. No much larger clone is present one base from it, and per-base qualities are unavailable. This sequence was found in a male patient aged 2-15 years who had a stem cell transplant for chronic granulomatous disease, so the T cells may come from the graft donor. The chain is encoded by TRBV28 joined to TRBJ1-6, with an unclear D gene assignment. The source was peripheral blood, collected 180 days after TCRalphabeta/CD19-depleted stem cell transplant. The DNA sequence is as follows: TGTGCCAGCAGCAAAAATCCGGGGTCACCCCTCCACTTT. Its protein is CASSKNPGSPLHF.